The clone carrying this T cell receptor (beta chain) was seen more than once but under ten times. Its antigen is unknown. The data were obtained in a study of T cell repertoires in cytomegalovirus infection. Study details: Indicated by public TCR beta signatures were CMV infection and matching HLA type.

Germline CDR1 reads MNHEY; CDR2 reads SVGEGT. V lost 6 bases to trimming and J lost 1 base; unmatched junction nucleotides: 2. This CDR3 has 13 residues. TCRdb reprocessed the reads with MiXCR, giving one entry per CDR3 protein. The sample includes a few hundred thousand distinct CDR3 sequences, about 39% of them seen just once. The sample here was cultured PBMCs, taken from culture after CMV antigen stimulation. The sequence came from a human donor in good health (CMV status not recorded). Some clones in this sample may be carry-over from other donors' samples. The chain joins TRBV6-2 or TRBV6-3 to TRBJ1-1, with 7 positions matching TRBD1. As DNA, the CDR3 is TGTGCCAGCAGGGACAGGACGAACACTGAAGCTTTCTTT. The encoded protein is CASRDRTNTEAFF.